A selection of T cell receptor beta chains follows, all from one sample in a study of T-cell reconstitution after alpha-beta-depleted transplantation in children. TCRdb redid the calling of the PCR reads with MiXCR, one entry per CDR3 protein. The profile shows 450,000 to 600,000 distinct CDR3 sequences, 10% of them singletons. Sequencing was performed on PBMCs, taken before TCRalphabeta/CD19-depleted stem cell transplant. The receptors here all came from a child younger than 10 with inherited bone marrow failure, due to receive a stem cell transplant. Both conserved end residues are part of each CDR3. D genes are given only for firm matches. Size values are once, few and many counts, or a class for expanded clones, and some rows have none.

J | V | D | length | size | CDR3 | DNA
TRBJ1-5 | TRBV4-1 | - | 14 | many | CASSQRDGNQPQHF | TGCGCCAGCAGCCAACGGGACGGCAATCAGCCCCAGCATTTT
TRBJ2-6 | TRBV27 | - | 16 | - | CASSSLGISGANVLTF | TGTGCCAGCAGTTCTCTTGGGATATCTGGGGCCAACGTCCTGACTTTC
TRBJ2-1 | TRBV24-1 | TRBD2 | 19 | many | CATSDHSRLAGGAYNEQFF | TGTGCCACCAGTGATCATTCGAGACTAGCGGGAGGAGCCTACAATGAGCAGTTCTTC
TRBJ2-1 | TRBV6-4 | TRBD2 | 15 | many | CASSDEAGGYNEQFF | TGTGCCAGCAGTGACGAGGCGGGAGGGTACAATGAGCAGTTCTTC
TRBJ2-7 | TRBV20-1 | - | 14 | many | CSAGHSTRDYEQYF | TGCAGTGCTGGCCACTCGACAAGGGACTACGAGCAGTACTTC
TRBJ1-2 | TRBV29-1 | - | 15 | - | CSVGDGGVRTDGYTF | TGCAGCGTTGGGGACGGGGGGGTTCGGACGGATGGCTACACCTTC
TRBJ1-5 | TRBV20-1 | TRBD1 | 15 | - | CSAREVGQLNQPQHF | TGCAGTGCTAGAGAAGTGGGACAGCTCAATCAGCCCCAGCATTTT
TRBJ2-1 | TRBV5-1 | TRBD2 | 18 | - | CASSSPGLAGDRYNEQFF | TGCGCCAGCAGCTCCCCGGGACTAGCGGGAGATCGGTACAATGAGCAGTTCTTC
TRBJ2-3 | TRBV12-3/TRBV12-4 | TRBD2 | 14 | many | CASRWTSGTDTQYF | TGTGCCAGCAGGTGGACTAGCGGGACAGATACGCAGTATTTT
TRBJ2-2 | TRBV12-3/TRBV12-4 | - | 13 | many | CASSLTIPGELFF | TGTGCCAGCAGCCTTACCATTCCCGGGGAGCTGTTTTTT
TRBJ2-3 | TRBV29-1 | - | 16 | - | CSVERTFGGDTDTQYF | TGCAGCGTTGAACGGACATTCGGAGGTGATACAGATACGCAGTATTTT
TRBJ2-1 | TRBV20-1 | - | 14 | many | CSAARDSEYNEQFF | TGCAGTGCTGCCCGGGACTCGGAGTACAATGAGCAGTTCTTC
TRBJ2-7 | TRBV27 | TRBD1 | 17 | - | CASSPYPSDRGLYEQYF | TGTGCCAGCAGTCCGTACCCCTCAGACAGGGGGCTCTACGAGCAGTACTTC
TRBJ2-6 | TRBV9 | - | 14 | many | CASSGPSGANVLTF | TGTGCCAGCAGCGGACCATCTGGGGCCAACGTCCTGACTTTC
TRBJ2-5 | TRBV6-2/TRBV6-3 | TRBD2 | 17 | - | CASSHDLRLAGKETQYF | TGTGCCAGCAGTCACGACCTTCGACTAGCGGGAAAAGAGACCCAGTACTTC
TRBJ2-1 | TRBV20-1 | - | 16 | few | CSARSPGANSYNEQFF | TGCAGTGCTAGGAGCCCTGGCGCCAACTCCTACAATGAGCAGTTCTTC
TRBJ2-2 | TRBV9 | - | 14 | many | CASSPDLNTGELFF | TGTGCCAGCAGCCCCGATTTGAACACCGGGGAGCTGTTTTTT
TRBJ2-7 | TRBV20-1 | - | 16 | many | CSASSRAGSFSNEQYF | TGCAGTGCTAGTTCGAGGGCGGGAAGTTTTTCCAACGAGCAGTACTTC
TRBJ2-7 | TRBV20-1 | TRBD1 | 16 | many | CSARDPGTGFTYEQYF | TGCAGTGCTAGAGACCCTGGGACAGGATTTACCTACGAGCAGTACTTC
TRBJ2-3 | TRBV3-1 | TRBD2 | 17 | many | CASSQLAGGPSTDTQYF | TGTGCCAGCAGCCAACTAGCGGGAGGGCCAAGCACAGATACGCAGTATTTT
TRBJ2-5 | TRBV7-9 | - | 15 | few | CASSLGGVGQETQYF | TGTGCCAGCAGCTTAGGAGGGGTGGGGCAAGAGACCCAGTACTTC
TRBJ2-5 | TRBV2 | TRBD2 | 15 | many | CASTWTSGEQETQYF | TGTGCCAGCACCTGGACTAGCGGGGAGCAAGAGACCCAGTACTTC
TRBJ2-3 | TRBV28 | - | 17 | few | CASSLSPRPGAPDTQYF | TGTGCCAGCAGTTTATCCCCTAGACCCGGGGCCCCAGATACGCAGTATTTT
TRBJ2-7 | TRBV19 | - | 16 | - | CASSSTGGIRSYEQYF | TGTGCCAGTAGTAGCACGGGGGGCATTAGGTCCTACGAGCAGTACTTC
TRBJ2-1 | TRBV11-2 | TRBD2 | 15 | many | CASSPFREANNEQFF | TGTGCCAGCAGCCCCTTTCGGGAGGCTAACAATGAGCAGTTCTTC
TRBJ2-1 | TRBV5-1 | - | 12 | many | CASSLLGDEQFF | TGCGCCAGCAGCTTGCTCGGAGATGAGCAGTTCTTC
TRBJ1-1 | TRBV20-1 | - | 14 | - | CSARFRVMNTEAFF | TGCAGTGCTAGATTCAGGGTCATGAACACTGAAGCTTTCTTT
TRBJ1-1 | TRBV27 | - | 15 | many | CASSFLGRQKTEAFF | TGTGCCAGCAGTTTTTTGGGACGGCAAAAGACTGAAGCTTTCTTT
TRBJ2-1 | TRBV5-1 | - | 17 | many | CASSITQQPEAYNEQFF | TGCGCCAGCAGCATTACACAGCAACCCGAGGCCTACAATGAGCAGTTCTTC
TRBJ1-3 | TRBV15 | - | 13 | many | CATSREGGNTIYF | TGTGCCACCAGCAGAGAAGGGGGAAACACCATATATTTT
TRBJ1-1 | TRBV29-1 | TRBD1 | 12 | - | CNVEHRGTEAFF | TGCAACGTTGAGCACAGGGGAACTGAAGCTTTCTTT